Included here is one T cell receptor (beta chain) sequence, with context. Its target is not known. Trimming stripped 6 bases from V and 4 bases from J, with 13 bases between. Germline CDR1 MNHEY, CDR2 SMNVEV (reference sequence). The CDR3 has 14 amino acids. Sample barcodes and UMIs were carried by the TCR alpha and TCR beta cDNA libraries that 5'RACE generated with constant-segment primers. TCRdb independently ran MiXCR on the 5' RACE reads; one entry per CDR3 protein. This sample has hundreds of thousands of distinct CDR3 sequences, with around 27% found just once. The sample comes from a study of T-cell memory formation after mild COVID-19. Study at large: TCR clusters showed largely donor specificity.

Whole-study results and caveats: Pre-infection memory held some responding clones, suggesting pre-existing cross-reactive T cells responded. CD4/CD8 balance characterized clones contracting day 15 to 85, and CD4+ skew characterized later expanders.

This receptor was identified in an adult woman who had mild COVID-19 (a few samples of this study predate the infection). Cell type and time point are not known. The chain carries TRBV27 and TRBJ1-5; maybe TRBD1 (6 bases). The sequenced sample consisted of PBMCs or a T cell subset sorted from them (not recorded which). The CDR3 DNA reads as TGTGCCAGCAGAAAGATAGGGGGAAATCAGCCCCAGCATTTT. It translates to CASRKIGGNQPQHF.